The 17 T cell receptor beta chains given below trace back to one sample, sequenced in a study of OX40 agonist ivuxolimab in advanced cancers. Clones were sequenced by immunoSEQ multiplex PCR, and TCRdb holds only the in-frame ones, with some missing. Of approximately 76,000 clones in the sample, 80% to 90% were seen once. Sequencing was performed on CD4+ or CD8+ T cells sorted from blood, taken in a trial of the OX40 agonist ivuxolimab. These receptors were obtained from an adult with an advanced solid tumor such as melanoma, head and neck, liver or kidney cancer.

The V and J genes are TRBV18 and TRBJ2-2, with 10 bases aligning to TRBD2. V shed 3 bases and J 7 bases; nucleotides not matched to a gene: 14. Germline V gene lookup returns CDR1 KGHSH and CDR2 LQKENI. This CDR3 has 18 amino acids. The CDR3 nucleotides are TGTGCCAGCTCACCCTCTCGCGCACTAGCGGGACTGGGCGGGGAGCTGTTTTTT. Its protein is CASSPSRALAGLGGELFF.

This chain connects TRBV6-4 to TRBJ2-1; D is undetermined. CDR3 length: 12 residues. V was trimmed by 0 bases and J by 9 bases, leaving 6 bases between them. The germline V gene has CDR1 MRHNA and CDR2 SNTAGT. The CDR3 sequence is CASSDSSGEQFF. CDR3 sequence (DNA): TGTGCCAGCAGTGACTCTTCGGGTGAGCAGTTCTTC.

The chain employs TRBV2 and TRBJ2-2; D remains unclear. Germline V lookup: CDR1 SNHLY, CDR2 FYNNEI. The V end was cut by 8 bases, the J end by 0 bases, with 13 bases between. The CDR3 has 15 amino acids. CDR3 loop: CASLPGLANTGELFF. CDR3 DNA: TGTGCCAGCCTTCCGGGCCTCGCGAACACCGGGGAGCTGTTTTTT.

This clone was picked up a small number of times. This CDR3 is CASSPAEANYGYTF. The CDR3 DNA sequence: TGTGCCAGCTCACCTGCAGAGGCTAACTATGGCTACACCTTC. This sequence joins TRBV18 and TRBJ1-2, with D uncertain. This CDR3 is built from 14 residues. V was cut by 3 bases and J by 0 bases, with 8 bases left in between. Germline CDR1 is KGHSH and CDR2 is LQKENI.

The chain is built from TRBV2 and TRBJ2-1; D is unclear. This CDR3 region has 15 residues. The V and J ends lost 3 bases and 5 bases respectively, with 14 bases between them. Germline CDR1 SNHLY, CDR2 FYNNEI. Written as DNA, the CDR3 is TGTGCCAGCAGTGACGGTCTAGGAAAGCACAATGAGCAGTTCTTC. Residues: CASSDGLGKHNEQFF.

The chain joins TRBV4-3 to TRBJ2-1; 10 bases fit TRBD1. The CDR3 has 15 residues. Unmatched junction bases numbered 11, after V lost 8 bases and J lost 7 bases. Germline V gives CDR1 LGHNA, CDR2 YSLEER. CDR3 protein: CASGTGRQGANEQFF. CDR3 sequence (DNA): TGCGCCAGCGGTACCGGGCGACAGGGGGCAAATGAGCAGTTCTTC.

The gene calls are TRBV10-3 and TRBJ2-7; the match to TRBD2 covers 11 bases. The CDR3 consists of 14 residues. J lost 6 bases, V lost 6 bases, and 7 bases had no gene match. Per germline, CDR1 ENHRY and CDR2 SYGVKD. The CDR3 is CAIRGTSGPLEQYF. CDR3 bases: TGTGCCATCAGGGGGACTAGCGGCCCCCTCGAGCAGTACTTC.

This clone was seen more than once but under ten times. The rearrangement links TRBV4-1 to TRBJ1-3, with unresolved D. Germline V lookup: CDR1 MGHRA, CDR2 YSYEKL. This CDR3 contains 18 residues. The V end was cut by 4 bases, the J end by 2 bases, with 21 bases between. Here the CDR3 DNA reads TGCGCCAGCAGCCCGACGCTTACAAGCCCGGCGCCTGGAAACACCATATATTTT. Its translation: CASSPTLTSPAPGNTIYF.

The rearrangement uses TRBV19 and TRBJ2-1; a possible D gene is TRBD1 (6 bases). V gave up 1 base and J gave up 6 bases, with 13 bases separating them. The V gene's germline CDR1 is LNHDA and CDR2 SQIVND (reference sequence). The CDR3 sequence is 15 residues long. CDR3 in DNA: TGTGCCAGTAGTATAGTCAAACAGGGTACCAATGAGCAGTTCTTC. It is translated as CASSIVKQGTNEQFF.

V is TRBV27 and J is TRBJ1-1; no reliable D call. V lost 4 bases and J 1 base, leaving 7 bases between the germline ends. Germline values: CDR1 MNHEY, CDR2 SMNVEV (reference sequence). CDR3 length equals 13 residues. CDR3: CASSWEENTEAFF. CDR3 DNA sequence: TGTGCCAGCAGTTGGGAGGAGAACACTGAAGCTTTCTTT.

The chain has TRBV6-6 and TRBJ2-7; D tentatively reads TRBD1 or TRBD2 (5 bases each). V dropped 2 bases and J dropped 6 bases, with 8 bases sitting between them. Germline loops: CDR1 MNHNY, CDR2 SVGAGI (reference sequence). CDR3 length equals 12 residues. Here the CDR3 reads CASSYPGLEQYF. The CDR3 nucleotides are TGTGCCAGCAGTTACCCGGGGCTCGAGCAGTACTTC.

V usage is TRBV5-6 and J usage is TRBJ2-7, with 7 bases lining up with TRBD1. The junction had 2 bases not matched to a gene; V was cut back by 2 bases and J by 3 bases. The germline gives CDR1 SGHDT, CDR2 YYEEEE. CDR3 length: 13 amino acids. CDR3 in DNA: TGTGCCAGCAGCTTTAGACAGGGCTACGAGCAGTACTTC. Translation: CASSFRQGYEQYF.

The chain couples TRBV9 to TRBJ2-2, with D possibly TRBD1 on 5 matching bases. The germline V gene has CDR1 SGDLS and CDR2 YYNGEE. The CDR3 covers 16 residues. With 0 bases removed from V and 2 bases from J, the gap between germline ends came to 11 bases. DNA for the CDR3: TGTGCCAGCAGCGTAGCGACAGAGATAAACACCGGGGAGCTGTTTTTT. Protein sequence: CASSVATEINTGELFF.

This clone appeared a few times. This sequence joins TRBV30 and TRBJ1-5, with D unresolved. Trimming removed 2 bases at V and 4 bases at J, with 6 bases between. CDR3 length: 12 residues. Germline V gene lookup returns CDR1 GTSNPN and CDR2 SVGIG (reference sequence). This CDR3 reads CAWSTPNQPQHF. CDR3 DNA: TGTGCCTGGAGTACCCCTAATCAGCCCCAGCATTTT.

V gene TRBV6-1 combines with J gene TRBJ2-5; 7 bases align to TRBD1. The germline V gene encodes CDR1 MNHNS and CDR2 SASEGT. The CDR3 extends over 17 amino acids. The trim removed 3 bases at V and 3 bases at J, leaving 13 bases unmatched. CDR3 in amino acids: CASSEHRGRKREETQYF. The CDR3 DNA is TGTGCCAGCAGTGAGCACAGGGGAAGGAAAAGGGAAGAGACCCAGTACTTC.

The rearrangement links TRBV7-9 to TRBJ2-1; 9 positions match TRBD2. This CDR3 has 15 residues. J gave up 5 bases and V 5 bases, and 7 bases lay outside the gene matches. Germline V gene lookup returns CDR1 SEHNR and CDR2 FQNEAQ (reference sequence). CDR3 DNA sequence: TGTGCCAGCAGCCCTGGACTAGCGACTAACAATGAGCAGTTCTTC. This translates into CASSPGLATNNEQFF.

This rearrangement joins TRBV21-1 to TRBJ2-1; the table's D gene call, TRBD2, was not cross checked with the DNA. TRBV21-1 counts as a pseudogene. The CDR3 is 14 residues long. In DNA form, the CDR3 reads TGTGCCAGCAGGTTACGGAGCTCCTACAATGAGCAGTTCTTC. This codes for CASRLRSSYNEQFF.